The 3 T cell receptor beta chains given below trace back to one sample, sequenced in a study of T cell responses to AZD1222 COVID-19 vaccine. TCRdb keeps only in-frame clones here, not all; method: immunoSEQ multiplex PCR. The sample has some 99,000 clones, roughly 84% seen once. The sample consisted of peripheral blood, taken 28 days after the second AZD1222 dose. Source of these receptors: an adult who received the AZD1222 COVID-19 vaccine.

This clone was seen a handful of times. This chain links TRBV9 with TRBJ2-3, with D possibly TRBD1 on 6 matching bases. CDR3 length equals 16 residues. The V gene lost 3 bases and the J gene lost 6 bases, with 20 bases spanning the gap. Germline CDR1 and CDR2: SGDLS and YYNGEE. The CDR3 sequence: CASSEQGNWALDTQYF. In DNA, the CDR3 is TGTGCCAGCAGCGAACAGGGTAACTGGGCGTTGGATACGCAGTATTTT.

The V call is TRBV7-6, the J call TRBJ1-3; weak D call: TRBD1 (6 bases). V was trimmed by 4 bases and J by 1 base, leaving 20 bases between them. The germline gives CDR1 SGHVS, CDR2 FNYEAQ. CDR3 length equals 18 residues. CDR3 amino acids: CASSSYQQGRVSGNTIYF. In nucleotides, the CDR3 is TGTGCCAGCAGCTCGTACCAACAGGGTCGGGTTTCTGGAAACACCATATATTTT.

In its sample, this clone was seen a few times. This chain links TRBV5-5 with TRBJ1-1; TRBD1 might be the D (6 bases). Trimming removed 4 bases from V and 2 bases from J, with 12 bases in between. CDR1 is SGHKS, CDR2 YYEKEE, per germline (reference sequence). This CDR3 region has 14 residues. CDR3 in amino acids: CASSGGGTNTEAFF. CDR3 sequence (DNA): TGTGCCAGCAGCGGAGGGGGGACTAACACTGAAGCTTTCTTT.